The clone carrying this TCR beta chain appeared many times. Its antigen is currently unknown. The data derive from a study of T cells in Graves' hyperthyroidism and ophthalmopathy. Amplified TCR beta CDR3 regions derived from RNA transcripts. In the first-round RT-PCR of the TCR CDR3, the HTBI primer set was used. One entry per CDR3 protein, called by TCRdb with MiXCR from the multiplex PCR reads. The repertoire holds approximately 640,000 distinct CDR3 sequences, with 15% to 20% as singletons. Broader study findings: Ophthalmopathy was predicted by the model a median of approximately 6 months ahead of onset. Most thyroid clonotypes expanded above 0.001 were also detected in blood.

V was cut by 7 bases and J by 3 bases, with 8 bases left in between. CDR1 and CDR2 from the germline V gene are MNHEY and SMNVEV (reference sequence). The CDR3 has 12 residues. This rearrangement joins TRBV27 to TRBJ2-3; TRBD2 might be the D (6 bases). Material: blood. The clonotype was recovered from a woman aged 30 to 39 with Graves' hyperthyroidism. In DNA form, the CDR3 reads TGTGCCAGCAAGGAGGGGACAGATACGCAGTATTTT. Translation gives CASKEGTDTQYF.